These T cell receptor beta chains were read from a single sample in a study of shared clonotypes between healthy human individuals. Only in-frame clones appear in the TCRdb table, and some are missing; sequencing was by immunoSEQ multiplex PCR. The table lists 800,000 to 1,200,000 clones, about four fifths of them singletons. Input material: memory CD4+ T cells from PBMCs. The receptor set was obtained from a young man in good health. Some clones in this sample may be carry-over from other donors' samples. Both conserved end residues are trimmed from each CDR3. Fields, in order: clone size, V gene, J gene, CDR3 protein. The listing skips clone size in some rows; elsewhere it reads once, few, many or a size class.

clone_size: .
v_call: TRBV21-1
j_call: TRBJ1-2
cdr3_aa: ASSAGGDT

clone_size: .
v_call: TRBV27
j_call: TRBJ1-1
cdr3_aa: ASSSPYRNTEAF

clone_size: .
v_call: TRBV30
j_call: TRBJ1-1
cdr3_aa: AWSQVGLGNTEAF

clone_size: .
v_call: TRBV18
j_call: TRBJ1-3
cdr3_aa: ASSPFPPGTGGNTIY

clone_size: .
v_call: TRBV27
j_call: TRBJ2-7
cdr3_aa: ASRPGVYAYEQY

clone_size: .
v_call: TRBV19
j_call: TRBJ1-5
cdr3_aa: ASSQGRTGNQPQH

clone_size: .
v_call: TRBV5-6
j_call: TRBJ1-5
cdr3_aa: ASSLRGGGPNQPQH

clone_size: .
v_call: TRBV28
j_call: TRBJ1-2
cdr3_aa: ASSLPHGGYT

clone_size: few
v_call: TRBV4-3
j_call: TRBJ2-6
cdr3_aa: ASSQEGRRSGANVLT

clone_size: .
v_call: TRBV9
j_call: TRBJ1-5
cdr3_aa: ASSATGTENQPQH

clone_size: .
v_call: TRBV28
j_call: TRBJ1-4
cdr3_aa: ASSLEGRGEKLF

clone_size: .
v_call: TRBV27
j_call: TRBJ1-2
cdr3_aa: ASSPRGNYGYT

clone_size: .
v_call: TRBV5-8
j_call: TRBJ2-3
cdr3_aa: ASSLLWDTQY

clone_size: .
v_call: TRBV5-5
j_call: TRBJ1-1
cdr3_aa: ASSSDSSQARTEAF

clone_size: .
v_call: TRBV28
j_call: TRBJ1-3
cdr3_aa: ASSFGGGSGNTIY

clone_size: few
v_call: TRBV7-2
j_call: TRBJ2-1
cdr3_aa: ASSQGLAGGKF

clone_size: .
v_call: TRBV27
j_call: TRBJ2-3
cdr3_aa: ASSLYDDSAQY

clone_size: few
v_call: TRBV5-4
j_call: TRBJ1-1
cdr3_aa: ASRRQGGSTEAF

clone_size: .
v_call: TRBV7-6
j_call: TRBJ1-2
cdr3_aa: ASSLSGSEGYT

clone_size: .
v_call: TRBV5-4
j_call: TRBJ2-7
cdr3_aa: ASSFLGQGIGTRYEQY